The rows below give T cell receptor beta chains drawn from one sample of a study of CD8 T cells in Susac syndrome. From the immunoSEQ multiplex PCR reads, TCRdb called clonotypes with MiXCR, one entry per CDR3 protein. Here the sample spans 200,000 to 250,000 distinct CDR3 sequences, 80% to 95% being singletons. Sequences were obtained from CD8+ T cells from PBMCs. These receptors all stem from a human donor with multiple sclerosis. Each CDR3 is given with its conserved first and last residue. A D gene is named only where the DNA matches it firmly. Clone size appears in some rows only: once, few, many, or a class for an expanded clone.

D gene	clone size	V gene	J gene	CDR3 protein	CDR3 DNA
-	-	TRBV6-2/TRBV6-3	TRBJ1-1	CASKNTEAFF	TGTGCCAGCAAAAACACTGAAGCTTTCTTT
-	-	TRBV18	TRBJ1-1	CASSPFEGTEAFF	TGTGCCAGCTCACCATTCGAGGGGACTGAAGCTTTCTTT
TRBD2	-	TRBV11-2	TRBJ2-6	CASSSGSGATGANVLTF	TGTGCCAGCAGCTCAGGTAGCGGGGCCACTGGGGCCAACGTCCTGACTTTC
TRBD1	-	TRBV15	TRBJ2-1	CATSGNRDRGDNEQFF	TGTGCCACCAGCGGAAATCGGGACAGGGGGGACAATGAGCAGTTCTTC
-	-	TRBV27	TRBJ2-1	CASSLDTSSYNEQFF	TGTGCCAGCAGTTTGGACACGAGCTCCTACAATGAGCAGTTCTTC
-	-	TRBV9	TRBJ2-7	CASSPDGEGLDEQYF	TGTGCCAGCAGCCCGGACGGAGAAGGCTTGGACGAGCAGTACTTC
-	-	TRBV4-1	TRBJ1-2	CASSQASGDYGYTF	TGCGCCAGCAGCCAAGCTTCAGGAGACTATGGCTACACCTTC
-	few	TRBV19	TRBJ2-7	CASSPPWGYEQYF	TGTGCCAGTAGCCCCCCCTGGGGCTACGAGCAGTACTTC
TRBD1	once	TRBV27	TRBJ2-2	CASSFRQGIGELFF	TGTGCCAGCAGTTTTAGACAGGGTATCGGGGAGCTGTTTTTT
TRBD2	few	TRBV5-4	TRBJ2-1	CASSLEAGGGDEQFF	TGTGCCAGCAGCTTGGAGGCGGGAGGTGGAGATGAGCAGTTCTTC
-	-	TRBV7-9	TRBJ1-2	CASSLGLWSYTF	TGTGCCAGCAGCTTAGGGCTGTGGAGCTACACCTTC
TRBD1	-	TRBV30	TRBJ2-4	CAWSVGDRVPTDIQYF	TGTGCCTGGAGTGTAGGGGACAGGGTCCCAACGGACATTCAGTACTTC
-	-	TRBV4-3	TRBJ2-2	CATQDRSGELFF	TGCGCCACCCAGGACCGGTCCGGGGAGCTGTTTTTT
-	once	TRBV29-1	TRBJ2-5	CSVEDAAPTLEQETQYF	TGCAGCGTTGAAGATGCCGCTCCGACACTTGAGCAAGAGACCCAGTACTTC
TRBD1	-	TRBV7-8	TRBJ1-1	CAGSGHLTGENTEAFF	TGTGCCGGATCGGGACACCTAACAGGGGAAAACACTGAAGCTTTCTTT
-	-	TRBV19	TRBJ2-7	CASSMAVTTYEQYF	TGTGCCAGTAGTATGGCAGTGACAACCTACGAGCAGTACTTC
TRBD2	-	TRBV13	TRBJ2-1	CASSFGHSGRAIDEQFF	TGTGCCAGCAGCTTTGGCCATAGCGGGAGGGCCATCGATGAGCAGTTCTTC
-	-	TRBV7-9	TRBJ2-7	CASSSTGLAYEQYF	TGTGCCAGCAGCTCAACGGGACTCGCTTACGAGCAGTACTTC
TRBD1	-	TRBV7-9	TRBJ2-4	CASSFLPGQGLNIQYF	TGTGCCAGCAGCTTTCTTCCGGGACAGGGCCTAAACATTCAGTACTTC
TRBD1	once	TRBV7-3	TRBJ1-4	CASSLFTGVGEKLFF	TGTGCCAGCAGCTTGTTCACAGGGGTAGGGGAAAAACTGTTTTTT
TRBD1	-	TRBV29-1	TRBJ2-5	CSGRTGIQETQYF	TGCAGCGGAAGGACAGGGATACAAGAGACCCAGTACTTC
TRBD1	-	TRBV5-1	TRBJ1-2	CASTKTGGYDGYTF	TGCGCCAGCACCAAAACAGGGGGATACGATGGCTACACCTTC
-	-	TRBV7-6	TRBJ1-1	CASSLDLGNTEAFF	TGTGCCAGCAGCTTAGATCTAGGCAACACTGAAGCTTTCTTT
-	-	TRBV20-1	TRBJ1-1	CSASHEGGEAFF	TGCAGTGCTAGTCATGAGGGGGGGGAAGCTTTCTTT
-	-	TRBV7-2	TRBJ2-1	CASSLLVDYNEQFF	TGTGCCAGCAGCTTACTCGTCGACTACAATGAGCAGTTCTTC
-	-	TRBV30	TRBJ2-4	CAWSVGLLLAKNIQYF	TGTGCCTGGAGTGTAGGGCTACTATTAGCCAAAAACATTCAGTACTTC
TRBD2	-	TRBV27	TRBJ2-1	CASSPIAGGYYNEQFF	TGTGCCAGCAGCCCTATAGCGGGAGGATACTACAATGAGCAGTTCTTC
TRBD2	-	TRBV15	TRBJ2-4	CATSREGLAGGPKNIQYF	TGTGCCACCAGCAGAGAAGGGCTAGCGGGGGGGCCCAAAAACATTCAGTACTTC
-	-	TRBV20-1	TRBJ1-1	CSARNLGEDYF	TGCAGTGCTAGAAATCTGGGGGAAGACTATTTT
-	-	TRBV4-1	TRBJ1-5	CASSQVQGGGLPQHF	TGCGCCAGCAGCCAAGTGCAGGGTGGAGGTTTACCCCAGCATTTT
-	-	TRBV9	TRBJ2-2	CASSAPGDTGELFF	TGTGCCAGCAGCGCCCCGGGCGACACCGGGGAGCTGTTTTTT
TRBD1	-	TRBV7-9	TRBJ1-5	CASSPTGVAQPQHF	TGTGCCAGCAGCCCTACAGGGGTTGCTCAGCCCCAGCATTTT
TRBD2	-	TRBV20-1	TRBJ2-7	CSASLISGRDPYEQYF	TGCAGTGCTAGTCTTATTAGCGGGAGGGATCCCTACGAGCAGTACTTC
-	-	TRBV4-3	TRBJ2-5	CASSQGGGSQETQYF	TGCGCCAGCAGCCAGGGGGGCGGGAGCCAAGAGACCCAGTACTTC
TRBD2	-	TRBV13	TRBJ2-7	CASSLGLAGGNEQYF	TGTGCCAGCAGCTTAGGACTAGCGGGAGGTAACGAGCAGTACTTC
-	-	TRBV19	TRBJ1-1	CASSISLGTEAFF	TGTGCCAGTAGTATAAGTCTGGGCACTGAAGCTTTCTTT
-	-	TRBV12-3/TRBV12-4	TRBJ2-1	CASSPEGGGEQFF	TGTGCCAGCAGTCCCGAGGGGGGGGGTGAGCAGTTCTTC
-	-	TRBV24-1	TRBJ2-3	CATAGIDTDTQYF	TGTGCCACCGCCGGGATTGATACAGATACGCAGTATTTT
-	once	TRBV6-5	TRBJ1-2	CASGPLGGTNYGYTF	TGTGCCAGCGGGCCGCTCGGGGGAACTAACTATGGCTACACCTTC
TRBD1	-	TRBV9	TRBJ1-1	CASSVGTAISMNTEAFF	TGTGCCAGCAGCGTGGGGACAGCCATTAGCATGAACACTGAAGCTTTCTTT
TRBD1	-	TRBV20-1	TRBJ2-7	CSARDPDRGHHEQYF	TGCAGTGCTAGAGATCCAGACAGGGGGCATCACGAGCAGTACTTC
TRBD1	-	TRBV20-1	TRBJ1-5	CSAVLGTASGIVSNQPQHF	TGCAGTGCTGTACTAGGGACAGCATCGGGAATAGTCAGCAATCAGCCCCAGCATTTT
TRBD2	-	TRBV7-9	TRBJ2-3	CASSPRTSGRPPDTQYF	TGTGCCAGCAGCCCGAGGACTAGCGGGAGACCACCGGATACGCAGTATTTT
TRBD1	-	TRBV20-1	TRBJ2-7	CSARTGTAYEQYF	TGCAGTGCTAGAACCGGGACAGCCTACGAGCAGTACTTC
-	-	TRBV5-6	TRBJ1-2	CASSLGPSGYTF	TGTGCCAGCAGCTTAGGGCCGAGTGGCTACACCTTC
-	-	TRBV13	TRBJ1-2	CASSLTRSDGYTF	TGTGCCAGCAGCTTAACTCGGTCCGATGGCTACACCTTC
-	-	TRBV12-3/TRBV12-4	TRBJ2-6	CASIPGGAYPSGANVLTF	TGTGCCAGCATCCCCGGCGGGGCCTACCCCTCTGGGGCCAACGTCCTGACTTTC
-	-	TRBV27	TRBJ1-6	CASSLWYDPSSPLHF	TGTGCCAGCAGTTTATGGTACGACCCTAGTTCACCCCTCCACTTT
TRBD1	-	TRBV19	TRBJ2-7	CASSPLTGKDEQYF	TGTGCCAGTAGTCCTTTGACAGGGAAGGACGAGCAGTACTTC
TRBD2	once	TRBV6-2/TRBV6-3	TRBJ2-1	CASSYSGGLDEQFF	TGTGCCAGCAGTTATAGCGGGGGCCTCGATGAGCAGTTCTTC
-	-	TRBV7-9	TRBJ2-2	CASRSGGELFF	TGTGCCAGCAGGTCGGGCGGGGAGCTGTTTTTT
TRBD1	-	TRBV9	TRBJ2-7	CASSALTGEEQYF	TGTGCCAGCAGCGCCTTGACAGGGGAAGAGCAGTACTTC